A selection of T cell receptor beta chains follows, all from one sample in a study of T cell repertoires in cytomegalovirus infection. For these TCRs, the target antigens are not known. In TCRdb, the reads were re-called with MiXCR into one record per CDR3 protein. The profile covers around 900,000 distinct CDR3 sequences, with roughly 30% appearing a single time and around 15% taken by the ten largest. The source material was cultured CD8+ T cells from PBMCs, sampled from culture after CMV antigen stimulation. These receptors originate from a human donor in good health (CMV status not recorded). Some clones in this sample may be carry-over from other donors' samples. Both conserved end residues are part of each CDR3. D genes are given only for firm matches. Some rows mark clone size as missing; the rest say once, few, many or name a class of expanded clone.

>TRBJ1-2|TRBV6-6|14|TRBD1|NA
CASRDTGGWMGYTF
TGTGCCAGCAGGGACACAGGGGGTTGGATGGGCTACACCTTC
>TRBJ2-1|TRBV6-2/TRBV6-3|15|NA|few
CASNGGMGYVNEQFF
TGTGCCAGCAACGGGGGAATGGGCTACGTCAATGAGCAGTTCTTC
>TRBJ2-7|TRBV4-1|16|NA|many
CASSQAPKGGSYEQYF
TGCGCCAGCAGCCAAGCCCCAAAGGGGGGCTCCTACGAGCAGTACTTC
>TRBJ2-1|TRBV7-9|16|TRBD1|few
CASSPNRGPTTDEQFF
TGTGCCAGCAGCCCCAACAGGGGTCCCACCACCGATGAGCAGTTCTTC
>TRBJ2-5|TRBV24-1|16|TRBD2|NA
CATSATTGTRGETQYF
TGTGCCACCAGTGCAACAACCGGGACTAGGGGAGAGACCCAGTACTTC
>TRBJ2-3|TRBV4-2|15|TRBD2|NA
CASSQTSRSTDTQYF
TGTGCCAGCAGCCAGACTAGCAGAAGCACAGATACGCAGTATTTT
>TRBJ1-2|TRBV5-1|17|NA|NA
CASSPNRDRGYNYGYTF
TGCGCCAGCAGCCCAAACCGGGACCGGGGATATAACTATGGCTACACCTTC
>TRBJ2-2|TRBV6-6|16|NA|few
CASSYSGVRNTGELFF
TGTGCCAGCAGTTACTCGGGAGTACGGAACACCGGGGAGCTGTTTTTT
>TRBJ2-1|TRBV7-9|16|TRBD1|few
CASSFLEGQGANEQFF
TGTGCCAGCAGCTTCCTTGAGGGACAGGGGGCGAATGAGCAGTTCTTC
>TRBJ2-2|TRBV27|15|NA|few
CASKTSTEDTGELFF
TGTGCCAGCAAGACTTCGACGGAGGACACCGGGGAGCTGTTTTTT
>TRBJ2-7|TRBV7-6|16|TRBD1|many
CASSPNRGAIPYEQYF
TGTGCCAGCAGCCCTAACAGGGGGGCGATACCCTACGAGCAGTACTTC
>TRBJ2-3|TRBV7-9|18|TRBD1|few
CASRTDRGVTYGTDTQYF
TGTGCCAGCAGAACAGACAGGGGCGTCACCTACGGCACAGATACGCAGTATTTT
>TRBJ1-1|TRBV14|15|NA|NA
CASSHRTDSNTEAFF
TGTGCCAGCAGCCACCGGACAGATTCGAACACTGAAGCTTTCTTT
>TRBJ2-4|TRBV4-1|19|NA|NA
CASSQDKESLTLAKNIQYF
TGCGCCAGCAGCCAAGACAAGGAGAGTCTGACACTAGCCAAAAACATTCAGTACTTC
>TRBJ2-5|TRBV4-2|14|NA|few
CASSPQGYGETQYF
TGTGCCAGCAGCCCGCAGGGTTATGGAGAGACCCAGTACTTC
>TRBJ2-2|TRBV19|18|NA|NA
CASSTSDTATSNTGELFF
TGTGCCAGTAGTACCTCGGACACTGCTACATCGAACACCGGGGAGCTGTTTTTT
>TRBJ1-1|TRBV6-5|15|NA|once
CASSLNEGDRTEAFF
TGTGCCAGCAGCCTGAACGAGGGGGATCGGACTGAAGCTTTCTTT
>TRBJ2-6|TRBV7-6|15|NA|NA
CASSTGGGEANVLTF
TGTGCCAGCAGTACAGGGGGGGGGGAGGCCAACGTCCTGACTTTC
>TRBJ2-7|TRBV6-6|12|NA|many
CASSYSTHEQYF
TGTGCCAGCAGTTACTCGACCCACGAGCAGTACTTC